The 22 T cell receptor beta chains in this list originate from one sample, sequenced in a study of graft-versus-host responses after intestinal transplantation (dated by TCRdb to about 2021). Library preparation was by the immunoSEQ multiplex PCR assay. In TCRdb, the immuneACCESS table is reduced to in-frame sequences with V and J assigned. These tables do not hold every clone; where another copy was compared, an unresolved V gene accounts for under half, and the others remain unexplained. This sample is represented by about 88,000 clones; around 93% of them were singletons. Jointly, the top ten make up around 0.18% of the sample. The time point label on this specimen signifies: cells obtained before transplantation from donor or recipient. For these receptors, no antigen is known. The specimen was unstimulated CD4+ T cells sorted from spleen or lymph node cells, collected before transplant. Receptor source: a human donor who was the organ donor for an intestinal transplant.

This chain connects TRBV9 to TRBJ2-1; D possibly corresponds to TRBD2 (6 bases). The CDR3 has 14 residues. The V gene lost 2 bases and the J gene lost 9 bases, with 15 bases spanning the gap. Germline V CDR1 and CDR2: SGDLS, YYNGEE. CDR3 amino acids: CASSVNLLAGEQFF. CDR3 nucleotides: TGTGCCAGCAGCGTCAATTTACTAGCCGGTGAGCAGTTCTTC.

The rearrangement links TRBV5-1 to TRBJ2-7, with 8 bases fitting TRBD1. V gave up 6 bases and J gave up 4 bases; unmatched junction bases: 9. The length of the CDR3 is 14 residues. CDR1 is SGHRS, CDR2 YFSETQ, per germline. In DNA, the CDR3 is TGCGCCAGCACCCCCCTGGGACAGGAATACGAGCAGTACTTC. Translation: CASTPLGQEYEQYF.

V and J are TRBV6-1 and TRBJ2-4; D gene unclear. This CDR3 is 15 amino acids long. Germline V gene sequence: CDR1 MNHNS, CDR2 SASEGT. V was clipped by 2 bases and J by 7 bases, with 15 bases between them. CDR3 sequence reads: CASSEQQIASNIQYF. CDR3 nucleotide sequence: TGTGCCAGCAGTGAACAGCAAATAGCCAGTAACATTCAGTACTTC.

This chain connects TRBV7-9 to TRBJ1-3; D is unclear. Germline CDR1 and CDR2: SEHNR and FQNEAQ (reference sequence). The CDR3 sequence is 15 residues long. The ends were cut back, 1 base at V and 6 bases at J, with 13 bases in the middle. As DNA, the CDR3 is TGTGCCAGCAGCTTAGACAGACCTCGGGAAAACACCATATATTTT. Its protein product is CASSLDRPRENTIYF.

The gene calls are TRBV18 and TRBJ2-5, with 14 bases lining up with TRBD2. The CDR3 spans 18 residues. Trimming took 3 bases from V and 4 from J; bases not matched to a gene: 10. Germline V CDR1 and CDR2: KGHSH, LQKENI. In DNA, the CDR3 is TGTGCCAGCTCACCCCTTGGACTAGCGGGAGGACCTGGAGAGACCCAGTACTTC. Translation gives CASSPLGLAGGPGETQYF.

The genes are TRBV19 and TRBJ1-2; TRBD1 is a possible D gene (6 bases). Germline values: CDR1 LNHDA, CDR2 SQIVND (reference sequence). The germline V and J ends were trimmed by 5 bases and 4 bases, with 23 bases remaining between them. The CDR3 extends over 17 amino acids. CDR3 sequence (DNA): TGTGCCAGTAGTCCTTACTCGACAGGCCTGAGCAGCTATGGCTACACCTTC. This translates into CASSPYSTGLSSYGYTF.

The chain links TRBV10-1 to TRBJ2-5; D might be TRBD1 (5 bases). The V gene lost 2 bases and the J gene lost 5 bases, with 9 bases spanning the gap. This CDR3 comprises 13 residues. Germline V gene sequence: CDR1 WNHNN, CDR2 SYGVQD (reference sequence). CDR3 DNA sequence: TGCGCCAGCAGTGAGGGGGCGCGGGAGACCCAGTACTTC. Residues: CASSEGARETQYF.

The rearrangement joins TRBV6-5 to TRBJ1-1, with D hard to call. The length of the CDR3 is 13 residues. V lost 5 bases and J lost 3, with 10 bases in between. Looked up from germline, CDR1 is MNHEY and CDR2 is SVGAGI. CDR3 nucleotide sequence: TGTGCCAGCAGTGGCTATGAACACACTGAAGCTTTCTTT. It codes for CASSGYEHTEAFF.

The chain uses TRBV27 and TRBJ2-5, with 9 positions matching TRBD2. Looked up from germline, CDR1 is MNHEY and CDR2 is SMNVEV (reference sequence). V lost 4 bases and J lost 4; bases outside the gene matches: 1. The CDR3 consists of 13 residues. The CDR3 DNA sequence: TGTGCCAGCAGTTCGGGACTAGCAGAGACCCAGTACTTC. Its protein product is CASSSGLAETQYF.

This clone has only one observation. The chain joins TRBV28 to TRBJ2-7, with 7 bases fitting TRBD1. The V segment lost 9 bases and the J segment 3 bases; nucleotides outside the gene matches: 11. Germline CDR1 MDHEN, CDR2 SYDVKM. The CDR3 contains 14 residues. In DNA form, the CDR3 reads TGTGCCAGTTCCCCCCCCGACAGGGTCTACGAGCAGTACTTC. This codes for CASSPPDRVYEQYF.

The chain is built from TRBV29-1 and TRBJ1-1, with TRBD1 matching over 9 bases. With 7 bases clipped from V and 1 base from J, the junction kept 7 bases outside the gene matches. Per germline, CDR1 SQVTM and CDR2 ANQGSEA. The length of the CDR3 is 14 residues. The DNA for the CDR3 is TGCAGCGCTGAGCCGGGACAGGGGAACACTGAAGCTTTCTTT. Encoded protein: CSAEPGQGNTEAFF.

V is TRBV5-8 and J is TRBJ1-5; 11 nucleotides align to TRBD1. The J segment lost 6 bases and the V segment lost 2 bases, leaving 4 bases of the junction unmatched. Per the germline V gene, CDR1 is SGHTS and CDR2 is YDEGEE. There are 15 residues in the CDR3. DNA of the CDR3: TGTGCCAGCAGCTTCTTAGGACAGGGGGCTCAGCCCCAGCATTTT. This sequence encodes CASSFLGQGAQPQHF.

V gene TRBV2 combines with J gene TRBJ2-3; 10 bases are shared with TRBD2. CDR3 size: 16 residues. J gave up 2 bases and V 6 bases, and 8 bases lay outside the gene matches. Germline V gene data show CDR1 as SNHLY and CDR2 as FYNNEI. The CDR3 DNA is TGTGCCAGCAGACTAGCGGGATTTCCTAACACAGATACGCAGTATTTT. Its protein product is CASRLAGFPNTDTQYF.

This sequence joins TRBV28 and TRBJ1-2; TRBD1 might be the D (6 bases). The CDR3 sequence is 14 residues long. The germline V gene has CDR1 MDHEN and CDR2 SYDVKM. V was pared by 2 bases and J by 4 bases, with 11 bases between. CDR3: CASSLQGHGYGYTF. In DNA, the CDR3 is TGTGCCAGCAGTTTACAGGGGCATGGCTATGGCTACACCTTC.

J is TRBJ1-3 and V is TRBV6-1; D possibly corresponds to TRBD1 (6 bases). V was shortened by 4 bases and J by 0 bases, with 10 bases between the two germline ends. Germline CDR1 is MNHNS and CDR2 is SASEGT. The CDR3 sequence is 15 residues long. In nucleotides, the CDR3 is TGTGCCAGCAGTGCGACAGGTGCCTCTGGAAACACCATATATTTT. Protein: CASSATGASGNTIYF.

This clone came up once. The chain is built from TRBV9 and TRBJ1-6, with D tentatively TRBD1 (5 bases). V was shortened by 3 bases and J by 5 bases, with 15 bases between the two germline ends. Germline V gene lookup returns CDR1 SGDLS and CDR2 YYNGEE. The CDR3 covers 16 residues. The CDR3 DNA is TGTGCCAGCAGCGAGGGGTCGAAGGCACATAATTCACCCCTCCACTTT. Its protein is CASSEGSKAHNSPLHF. Full variable domain (rest looked up from reference TRBV9 and TRBJ1-6): DSGVTQTPKHLITATGQRVTLRCSPRSGDLSVYWYQQSLDQGLQFLIQYYNGEERAKGNILERFSAQQFPDLHSELNLSSLELGDSALYFCASSEGSKAHNSPLHFGNGTRLTVT.

The V and J genes are TRBV30 and TRBJ1-4; D may be TRBD1 (5 bases). The germline V and J ends were trimmed by 3 bases and 11 bases, with 13 bases remaining between them. Germline V gene sequence: CDR1 GTSNPN, CDR2 SVGIG (reference sequence). The CDR3 contains 12 residues. For the CDR3, the DNA is TGTGCCTGGAGCATCCGGGACTCCAAACTGTTTTTT. Its protein product is CAWSIRDSKLFF.

On this clone itself: Germline is not matched at one junction end, which may reflect a read error. V gene TRBV5-4 combines with J gene TRBJ1-4, with 9 bases lining up with TRBD1. The V gene's germline CDR1 is SGHNT and CDR2 YYREEE (reference sequence). This CDR3 has 13 amino acids. DNA of the CDR3: TGTGCCAGCAGCTTGGCCGTCGGGACAGGGTTACTTTTT. It specifies CASSLAVGTGLLF.

The chain combines TRBV4-1 with TRBJ1-6; 8 bases agree with TRBD1. V dropped 0 bases and J dropped 0; count of bases not matched to a gene: 7. CDR3 length equals 19 residues. Per the germline V gene, CDR1 is MGHRA and CDR2 is YSYEKL. The CDR3 DNA reads TGCGCCAGCAGCCAAGATTCCACAGGGGGTTACTCCTATAATTCACCCCTCCACTTT. Translated, it gives CASSQDSTGGYSYNSPLHF.

A single count supports this clone. The chain has TRBV28 and TRBJ2-1; 8 bases are a match to TRBD1. CDR3 length equals 16 residues. J gave up 4 bases and V 4 bases, and 9 bases lay outside the gene matches. Germline lookup yields CDR1 MDHEN and CDR2 SYDVKM. CDR3 nucleotides: TGTGCCAGCAGTTCAGATCGACAGGGGAGGTACAATGAGCAGTTCTTC. Translated, it gives CASSSDRQGRYNEQFF.

The chain combines TRBV4-1 with TRBJ1-5; D is possibly TRBD1 (5 bases). The CDR3 is made up of 15 amino acids. The germline CDR1 and CDR2 sequences are MGHRA and YSYEKL. Trimming took off 4 bases at V and 4 bases at J, with 14 bases between the two ends. The CDR3 loop reads CASSPTGGINQPQHF. The CDR3 DNA sequence: TGCGCCAGCAGCCCGACCGGGGGGATTAATCAGCCCCAGCATTTT.

The CDR3 region has the DNA TGTGCCAGCAGTTACAGAGCGGGGGGTGGAGATACGCAGTATTTT. This encodes CASSYRAGGGDTQYF. This chain uses TRBV6-6 with TRBJ2-3; 9 positions agree with TRBD2. V was pared by 2 bases and J by 5 bases, with 5 bases of the junction left unmatched. The length of the CDR3 is 15 residues. CDR1 and CDR2 (germline): MNHNY, SVGAGI (reference sequence).